The source of this TCR beta chain is a study of control samples from healthy donors and cancer patients. This CDR3 has 17 residues. Germline V gene lookup returns CDR1 SGHTS and CDR2 YDEGEE. V dropped 3 bases and J dropped 4 bases, with 17 bases sitting between them. Clones were sequenced by immunoSEQ multiplex PCR, and TCRdb holds only the in-frame ones, with some missing. The data contain approximately 140,000 clones, just under 90% of them singletons. Specimen: PBMCs. The V and J genes are TRBV5-8 and TRBJ1-6; tentative D call: TRBD1 (5 bases). The sequence derives from a middle-aged man with head and neck cancer. In DNA form, the CDR3 reads TGTGCCAGCAGCTCCCGCCCGGGACGGGGATATAATTCACCCCTCCACTTT. Protein product: CASSSRPGRGYNSPLHF.